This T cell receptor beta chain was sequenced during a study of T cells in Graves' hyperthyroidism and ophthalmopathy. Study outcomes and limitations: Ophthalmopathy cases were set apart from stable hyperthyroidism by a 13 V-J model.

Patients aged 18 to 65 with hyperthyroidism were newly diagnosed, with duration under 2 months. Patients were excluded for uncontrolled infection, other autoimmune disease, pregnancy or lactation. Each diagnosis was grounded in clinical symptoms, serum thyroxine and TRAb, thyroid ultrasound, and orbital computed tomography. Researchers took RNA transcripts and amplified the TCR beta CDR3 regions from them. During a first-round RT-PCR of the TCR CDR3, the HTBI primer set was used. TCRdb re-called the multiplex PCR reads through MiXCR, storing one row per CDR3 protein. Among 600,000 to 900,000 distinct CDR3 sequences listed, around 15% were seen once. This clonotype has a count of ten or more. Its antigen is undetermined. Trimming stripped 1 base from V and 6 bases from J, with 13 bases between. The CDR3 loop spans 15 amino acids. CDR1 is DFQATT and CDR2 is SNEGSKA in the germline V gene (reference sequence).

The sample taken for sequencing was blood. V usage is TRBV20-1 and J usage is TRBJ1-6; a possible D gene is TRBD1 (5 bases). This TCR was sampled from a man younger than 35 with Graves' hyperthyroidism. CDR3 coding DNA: TGCAGTGCTAGAGTTAGGGGTGGTGGTAATTCACCCCTCCACTTT. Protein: CSARVRGGGNSPLHF.